This TCR beta chain was profiled in a study of cytomegalovirus exposure and HLA in healthy donors. In its sample, this clone was seen a few times. Its antigen remains unidentified. The same CDR3 arises from other DNA sequences in this sample as well. The CDR3 loop spans 16 amino acids. Per the germline V gene, CDR1 is SGHRS and CDR2 is YFSETQ. The J segment lost 2 bases and the V segment lost 4 bases, leaving 9 bases of the junction unmatched. Study results and limitations: Some highly shared sequence variants likely arose as a pipeline artifact.

PCR employed 60 Vbeta and 13 Jbeta primers. Using immunoSEQ multiplex PCR, the repertoire was profiled, and TCRdb retains in-frame clones only, with some absent. Among about 140,000 clones listed, about 80% were seen once. This TCR was sampled from a woman aged 25 to 45 in good health and CMV-seronegative. The chain uses TRBV5-1 and TRBJ1-3; TRBD1 aligns across 7 bases. Sequencing input: PBMCs. CDR3 amino acids: CASSKQSTGTGNTIYF. The CDR3 coding sequence is TGCGCCAGCAGCAAACAATCGACAGGGACTGGAAACACCATATATTTT.